The 23 T cell receptor beta chains in this list originate from one sample, sequenced in a study of T cells in Graves' hyperthyroidism and ophthalmopathy. Using RNA transcripts as the source, TCR beta CDR3 regions were amplified. HTBI primers were employed in a first-round RT-PCR of the TCR CDR3. TCRdb re-called the multiplex PCR reads through MiXCR, storing one row per CDR3 protein. This table has 350,000 or so distinct CDR3 sequences, about a sixth appearing once. Material for sequencing was blood. These receptors originate from a woman between 40 and 55 years old with Graves' ophthalmopathy.

This clonotype was recorded at least ten times. V gene TRBV10-1 combines with J gene TRBJ2-7; no clear D gene. Trimming removed 2 bases from V and 4 bases from J, with 9 bases in between. The CDR3 runs 13 residues. Looked up from germline, CDR1 is WNHNN and CDR2 is SYGVQD (reference sequence). The CDR3 nucleotides are TGCGCCAGCAGTGAGAACGTCGGGTACGAGCAGTACTTC. It encodes CASSENVGYEQYF.

This clonotype was detected ten times or more. A read error may be the cause here, since a much bigger clone is one base away. The CDR3 carries no conserved terminal phenylalanine or tryptophan, so it likely arises from a read error. The gene calls are TRBV28 and TRBJ1-1; 7 nucleotides align to TRBD1. Germline assignment: CDR1 MDHEN and CDR2 SYDVKM. The CDR3 sequence is 12 residues long. The ends lost 5 bases at V and 7 bases at J; junction bases unmatched: 4. The CDR3 region has the DNA TGTGCCAGCAGTCTTGGGACAGTTGAAGCTTTCTCT. It translates to CASSLGTVEAFS.

This clonotype was counted at least ten times. CDR3 nucleotide sequence: TGTGCCACCAGCAGAACCCGAGGGCTGGGAAACTCCTACGAGCAGTACTTC. This codes for CATSRTRGLGNSYEQYF. J is TRBJ2-7 and V is TRBV15, with D possibly being TRBD2 (5 bases). This CDR3 region has 17 residues. With 2 bases removed from V and 0 bases from J, the gap between germline ends came to 17 bases. Germline V gene data show CDR1 as LNHNV and CDR2 as YYDKDF (reference sequence).

This clonotype was recorded at least ten times. This chain joins TRBV7-6 and TRBJ1-5; no reliable D call. Germline assignment: CDR1 SGHVS and CDR2 FNYEAQ. The CDR3 sequence is 10 residues long. With 10 bases removed from V and 4 bases from J, the gap between germline ends came to 5 bases. This CDR3 is CATGNQPQHF. In nucleotides, the CDR3 is TGTGCCACCGGGAATCAGCCCCAGCATTTT.

This clonotype has at least ten counts. This chain uses TRBV19 with TRBJ1-2; 7 bases map to TRBD1. This CDR3 has 15 residues. Germline CDR1 reads LNHDA; CDR2 reads SQIVND (reference sequence). Losses at the gene ends were 3 bases for V and 4 bases for J; bases not matched to a gene: 8. As DNA, the CDR3 is TGTGCCAGTAGTATCCCGGGACAGCCCTTCTATGGCTACACCTTC. Amino acid sequence: CASSIPGQPFYGYTF.

The chain joins TRBV20-1 to TRBJ2-7; 8 bases line up with TRBD1. V dropped 6 bases and J dropped 5; count of bases not matched to a gene: 6. In germline, CDR1 is DFQATT, CDR2 SNEGSKA (reference sequence). This CDR3 has 12 amino acids. CDR3 residues: CSAPGQGDEQYF. CDR3 sequence (DNA): TGCAGTGCACCCGGACAGGGCGACGAGCAGTACTTC.

This clonotype was recorded many times. This chain uses TRBV29-1 with TRBJ1-1; no definite D call. Deletions cut 0 bases from V and 9 bases from J, with 5 bases between. There are 10 residues in the CDR3. Germline CDR1 SQVTM, CDR2 ANQGSEA. This CDR3 is CSVEDSQAFF. CDR3 DNA: TGCAGCGTTGAAGACTCCCAAGCTTTCTTT.

In its sample, this clonotype was seen many times. V is TRBV5-1 and J is TRBJ2-5; D remains unclear. With 3 bases removed from V and 5 bases from J, the gap between germline ends came to 14 bases. CDR3 length equals 14 residues. Germline V lookup: CDR1 SGHRS, CDR2 YFSETQ. CDR3 protein: CASSSLRDFETQYF. The CDR3 DNA reads TGCGCCAGCAGCTCCCTAAGGGATTTCGAGACCCAGTACTTC.

This clonotype was counted many times. The gene calls are TRBV5-5 and TRBJ2-5; D is undetermined. Germline V CDR1 and CDR2: SGHKS, YYEKEE (reference sequence). This CDR3 is built from 12 residues. V was clipped by 4 bases and J by 5 bases, with 9 bases between them. The CDR3 DNA follows: TGTGCCAGCAGCGCGGCTTCCGAGACCCAGTACTTC. Its protein is CASSAASETQYF.

This clonotype was seen repeatedly, ten times or more. The V and J genes are TRBV2 and TRBJ1-1, with TRBD1 matching 7 bases. This CDR3 has 13 amino acids. Losses at the gene ends were 4 bases for V and 4 bases for J; bases not matched to a gene: 3. Germline CDR1 reads SNHLY; CDR2 reads FYNNEI. The CDR3 protein is CASSVGGFTEAFF. In DNA, the CDR3 is TGTGCCAGCAGTGTAGGGGGCTTCACTGAAGCTTTCTTT.

As to this clonotype: Just one base apart from a much larger clone, this may be a read error. The chain carries TRBV6-2 or TRBV6-3 and TRBJ1-1; a possible D gene is TRBD1 (5 bases). CDR3 length: 14 amino acids. V gave up 2 bases and J gave up 4 bases, with 11 bases separating them. Germline V gene lookup returns CDR1 MNHEY and CDR2 SVGEGT. The CDR3 bases are TGTGCCAGCAGTTACAGTCGCGGGGGCACTGAAGCTTTCTTT. Its protein is CASSYSRGGTEAFF.

A few counts support this clonotype. The chain couples TRBV5-1 to TRBJ1-5, with 8 positions matching TRBD1. The V gene's germline CDR1 is SGHRS and CDR2 YFSETQ. Trimming took 3 bases from V and 5 from J; bases not matched to a gene: 1. This CDR3 has 13 residues. CDR3 DNA: TGCGCCAGCAGCTACAGGGGGGATCAGCCCCAGCATTTT. This gives the protein CASSYRGDQPQHF. Full variable domain (remainder filled in from reference TRBV5-1 and TRBJ1-5): KAGVTQTPRYLIKTRGQQVTLSCSPISGHRSVSWYQQTPGQGLQFLFEYFSETQRNKGNFPGRFSGRQFSNSRSEMNVSTLELGDSALYLCASSYRGDQPQHFGDGTRLSIL.

This clonotype was observed many times. The chain couples TRBV6-5 to TRBJ1-2; 7 bases agree with TRBD1. With V trimmed by 6 bases and J by 6 bases, 4 bases remained unmatched. The germline V gene has CDR1 MNHEY and CDR2 SVGAGI. The CDR3 spans 12 residues. CDR3 protein: CASRQGSDGYTF. The CDR3, as DNA: TGTGCCAGCAGACAGGGGTCCGATGGCTACACCTTC.

This clonotype was counted many times. The V call is TRBV11-2, the J call TRBJ2-7, with D possibly TRBD2 on 6 matching bases. The CDR3 totals 16 residues. Trimming removed 7 bases at V and 6 bases at J, with 25 bases between. In germline, CDR1 is SGHAT, CDR2 FQNNGV. The CDR3 sequence: CASMQGGPSDRGEQYF. CDR3 sequence (DNA): TGTGCCAGCATGCAAGGTGGGCCTAGCGATCGAGGCGAGCAGTACTTC. The full variable domain, with the rest looked up from reference TRBV11-2 and TRBJ2-7, is EAGVAQSPRYKIIEKRQSVAFWCNPISGHATLYWYQQILGQGPKLLIQFQNNGVVDDSQLPKDRFSAERLKGVDSTLKIQPAKLEDSAVYLCASMQGGPSDRGEQYFGPGTRLTVT.

There are many counts of this clonotype. The genes are TRBV6-1 and TRBJ1-2; no clear D gene. CDR1 MNHNS and CDR2 SASEGT come from the germline V gene. The CDR3 extends over 15 amino acids. V gave up 0 bases and J gave up 4 bases, with 12 bases separating them. The CDR3 sequence is CASSEASHLIYGYTF. The CDR3 DNA is TGTGCCAGCAGTGAAGCCAGCCACCTTATCTATGGCTACACCTTC.

This clonotype was observed at least ten times. This may be a read error, as it is one base from a much larger clone. V usage is TRBV12-3 or TRBV12-4 and J usage is TRBJ2-7, with no clear D. The V gene lost 2 bases and the J gene lost 1 base, with 6 bases spanning the gap. The CDR3 is 13 residues long. The CDR3 reads CASSLPTSYEQYF. CDR3 nucleotide sequence: TGTGCCAGCAGTTTACCAACTTCCTACGAGCAGTACTTC.

This clonotype was seen at least ten times. The V gene is TRBV11-2, the J gene TRBJ1-1; tentative D call: TRBD1 (5 bases). CDR1 is SGHAT, CDR2 FQNNGV, per germline. Trimming pared 6 bases from V and 5 bases from J, leaving 16 bases between. The CDR3 contains 14 residues. DNA of the CDR3: TGTGCCAGCAGTCTAGCCTCAAGGGGTACTGAAGCTTTCTTT. Translating gives CASSLASRGTEAFF.

This clonotype came up many times. The chain employs TRBV2 and TRBJ2-5; TRBD1 might be the D (5 bases). The germline gives CDR1 SNHLY, CDR2 FYNNEI. With 3 bases removed from V and 5 bases from J, the gap between germline ends came to 13 bases. This CDR3 contains 14 residues. CDR3 nucleotide sequence: TGTGCCAGCAGTGAGGTCAGGGAATACGAGACCCAGTACTTC. This gives the protein CASSEVREYETQYF.

This clonotype was detected ten times or more. This chain links TRBV7-3 with TRBJ2-2; D not resolved. CDR1 and CDR2 (germline): SGHTA, FQGTGA. V was cut by 2 bases and J by 6 bases, with 10 bases left in between. This CDR3 spans 14 amino acids. For the CDR3, the DNA is TGTGCCAGCAGCTTAGCTCTAGGACCCGGGGAGCTGTTTTTT. This codes for CASSLALGPGELFF.

The sample holds many counts of this clonotype. The chain joins TRBV14 to TRBJ2-5; the match to TRBD2 covers 14 bases. Germline trimming cut 4 bases from V and 7 bases from J; bases unmatched to any gene: 8. Germline loops: CDR1 SGHDN, CDR2 FVKESK. The CDR3 length is 16 residues. CDR3 bases: TGTGCCAGCAGCCCCCCGGGACTAGCGGGAGTGACGACCCAGTACTTC. Its translation is CASSPPGLAGVTTQYF.

This clonotype was detected ten times or more. This rearrangement joins TRBV15 to TRBJ2-7; D gene unclear. The V and J ends lost 0 bases and 1 base respectively, with 10 bases between them. Germline CDR1 LNHNV, CDR2 YYDKDF (reference sequence). The CDR3 sequence is 15 residues long. The DNA of the CDR3 is TGTGCCACCAGCAGAGATCGAGCGCTTTCCTACGAGCAGTACTTC. Residues: CATSRDRALSYEQYF.

This clonotype was seen ten or more times. This chain uses TRBV28 with TRBJ1-5, with a possible D match to TRBD1 (6 bases). This CDR3 is built from 14 residues. V lost 5 bases to trimming and J lost 0 bases, with 8 bases between them. The germline CDR1 and CDR2 sequences are MDHEN and SYDVKM. The CDR3 DNA is TGTGCCAGCAGTGGACAGTATAGCAATCAGCCCCAGCATTTT. It translates to CASSGQYSNQPQHF.

V is TRBV6-1 and J is TRBJ2-2, with 7 bases identical to TRBD1. CDR3 length equals 15 residues. Per the germline V gene, CDR1 is MNHNS and CDR2 is SASEGT. The junction had 10 bases not matched to a gene; V was cut back by 7 bases and J by 5 bases. The CDR3 is CASNYRGLGTGELFF. The CDR3 coding sequence is TGTGCCAGCAACTACAGGGGTCTTGGAACCGGGGAGCTGTTTTTT.